The 9 T cell receptor beta chains below were found in one sample sequenced in a study of response to subunit inactivated influenza vaccine. TCRdb reprocessed the RT-PCR reads via MiXCR and lists one record per CDR3 protein. The table has hundreds of thousands of distinct CDR3 sequences, approximately 14% seen once. This specimen was PBMCs from blood, taken 14 to 15 days before vaccination. These receptors were collected from a man aged 45-65 years who received an inactivated influenza vaccine.

The chain uses TRBV7-9 and TRBJ1-1; 8 nucleotides line up with TRBD1. Germline CDR1 reads SEHNR; CDR2 reads FQNEAQ (reference sequence). The CDR3 has 15 amino acids. Trimming removed 5 bases from V and 0 bases from J; junction bases left unmatched: 5. The CDR3 reads CASSIQGGLNTEAFF. Here the CDR3 DNA reads TGTGCCAGCAGCATACAGGGGGGCTTGAACACTGAAGCTTTCTTT.

In this sample, this clonotype turned up many times. The J gene is TRBJ2-1, the V gene TRBV24-1; 9 nucleotides agree with TRBD2. Germline lookup yields CDR1 KGHDR and CDR2 SFDVKD. CDR3 length: 18 residues. The V gene end was trimmed by 4 bases and the J gene end by 5 bases; junction bases not matched to a gene: 14. The CDR3 sequence is CATSDALEAGGGHNEQFF. CDR3 in DNA: TGTGCCACCAGTGACGCCCTCGAGGCGGGGGGGGGCCACAATGAGCAGTTCTTC.

The sample holds many counts of this clonotype. The rearrangement joins TRBV7-2 to TRBJ2-3; TRBD2 matches 8 bases. V lost 1 base, J lost 0 bases, and 3 bases stayed unmatched. Germline lookup yields CDR1 SGHTA and CDR2 FQGNSA. The CDR3 length is 16 residues. The CDR3: CASSLGPGGSTDTQYF. The CDR3 nucleotides read TGTGCCAGCAGCTTAGGCCCGGGAGGGAGCACAGATACGCAGTATTTT. Combining the CDR3 with reference TRBV7-2 and TRBJ2-3 gives the whole variable domain GAGVSQSPSNKVTEKGKDVELRCDPISGHTALYWYRQSLGQGLEFLIYFQGNSAPDKSGLPSDRFSAERTGGSVSTLTIQRTQQEDSAVYLCASSLGPGGSTDTQYFGPGTRLTVL.

This clonotype was seen a handful of times. The chain employs TRBV7-2 and TRBJ2-5; D is perhaps TRBD1 or TRBD2 (5 bases each). There are 17 residues in the CDR3. CDR1 is SGHTA and CDR2 is FQGNSA in the germline V gene. The V gene lost 5 bases and the J gene lost 4 bases, with 23 bases spanning the gap. CDR3 sequence (DNA): TGTGCCAGCAGCCAAAGATCCAGGGCAGGAGGAGGAGAGACCCAGTACTTC. It is translated as CASSQRSRAGGGETQYF.

This clonotype was recorded a few times. V gene TRBV5-1 combines with J gene TRBJ2-7; D possibly corresponds to TRBD1 (6 bases). V lost 5 bases, J lost 3 bases, and 18 bases lay in between. CDR1 SGHRS and CDR2 YFSETQ come from the germline V gene. CDR3 length: 15 amino acids. The chain's CDR3 is CASRPTRDKFYEQYF. DNA of the CDR3: TGCGCCAGCAGACCTACTCGGGACAAGTTCTACGAGCAGTACTTC.

This clonotype was seen many times. The chain has TRBV12-3 or TRBV12-4 and TRBJ2-1, with a weak D call TRBD2 (5 bases). The CDR3 contains 13 residues. V was shortened by 3 bases and J by 7 bases, with 10 bases between the two germline ends. The CDR3 DNA reads as TGTGCCAGCAGTTTTGGTCGGGATAATGAGCAGTTCTTC. Translation: CASSFGRDNEQFF.

Many counts were recorded for this clonotype. The chain couples TRBV5-1 to TRBJ2-1; D is unresolved. This CDR3 is 15 amino acids long. The germline V and J ends were trimmed by 0 bases and 4 bases, with 11 bases remaining between them. CDR1 is SGHRS, CDR2 YFSETQ, per germline. The CDR3 sequence is CASSLGASTYNEQFF. The DNA for the CDR3 is TGCGCCAGCAGCTTGGGCGCCAGCACTTACAATGAGCAGTTCTTC.

This clonotype was counted between two and nine times. The chain employs TRBV14 and TRBJ2-3; D is uncertain. This CDR3 spans 14 amino acids. Between the trimmed V and J ends, which lost 0 bases and 3 bases, there was a span of 7 bases. The germline V gene has CDR1 SGHDN and CDR2 FVKESK. The DNA of the CDR3 is TGTGCCAGCAGCCAAGAGTCCCAGACAGATACGCAGTATTTT. Protein sequence: CASSQESQTDTQYF.

This clonotype was counted between two and nine times. V is TRBV9 and J is TRBJ2-3; D may be TRBD2 (5 bases). The V gene lost 1 base and the J gene lost 2 bases, with 11 bases spanning the gap. Germline-derived CDR1 and CDR2 are SGDLS and YYNGEE. CDR3 length: 15 amino acids. In DNA, the CDR3 is TGTGCCAGCAGCGTAATGAGAGGGCCCACAGATACGCAGTATTTT. Its translation is CASSVMRGPTDTQYF.